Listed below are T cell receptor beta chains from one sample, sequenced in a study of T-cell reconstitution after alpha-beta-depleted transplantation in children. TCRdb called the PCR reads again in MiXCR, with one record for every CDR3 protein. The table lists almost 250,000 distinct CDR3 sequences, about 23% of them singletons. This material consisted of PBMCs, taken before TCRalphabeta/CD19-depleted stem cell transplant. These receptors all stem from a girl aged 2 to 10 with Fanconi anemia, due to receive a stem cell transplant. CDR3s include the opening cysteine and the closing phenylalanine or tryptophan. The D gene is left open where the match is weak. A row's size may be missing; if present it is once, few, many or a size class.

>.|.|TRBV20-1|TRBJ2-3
CSVRTTDTQYF
TGCAGTGTCAGGACCACAGATACGCAGTATTTT
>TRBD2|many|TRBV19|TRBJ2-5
CASRKRGQETQYF
TGTGCCAGTAGAAAGCGGGGTCAAGAGACCCAGTACTTC
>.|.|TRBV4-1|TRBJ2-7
CASSQDSLAGTYEQYF
TGCGCCAGCAGCCAAGATAGTTTAGCAGGGACCTACGAGCAGTACTTC
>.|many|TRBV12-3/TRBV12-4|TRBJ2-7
CASSLPSRFSYEQYF
TGTGCCAGCAGCCTCCCCTCAAGATTCTCCTACGAGCAGTACTTC
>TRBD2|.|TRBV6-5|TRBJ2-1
CASSWEGKVEFF
TGTGCCAGCAGTTGGGAGGGAAAGGTGGAGTTCTTC
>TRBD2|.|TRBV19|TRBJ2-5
CASSPGLAGAGTQYF
TGTGCCAGTAGTCCGGGACTAGCGGGGGCGGGTACCCAGTACTTC
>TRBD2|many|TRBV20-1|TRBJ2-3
CSARDKREEADTQYF
TGCAGTGCTAGAGATAAGCGGGAGGAAGCAGATACGCAGTATTTT
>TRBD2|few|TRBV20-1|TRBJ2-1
CSARDRTRSYNEQFF
TGCAGTGCTAGAGATCGGACTAGGTCCTACAATGAGCAGTTCTTC
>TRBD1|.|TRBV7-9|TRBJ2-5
CASSLSGQGNQETQYF
TGTGCCAGCAGCCTCAGCGGACAGGGCAACCAAGAGACCCAGTACTTC
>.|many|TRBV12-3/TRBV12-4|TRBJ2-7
CASSRTVSYEQYF
TGTGCCAGCAGTAGGACGGTGTCCTACGAGCAGTACTTC
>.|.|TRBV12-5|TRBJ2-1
CASGPQGRHNEQFF
TGTGCTAGTGGTCCCCAGGGCAGACACAATGAGCAGTTCTTC
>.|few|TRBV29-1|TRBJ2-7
CSVEQREDEQYF
TGCAGCGTCGAACAGAGAGAGGACGAGCAGTACTTC
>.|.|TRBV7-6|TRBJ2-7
CASRRGSYEQYF
TGTGCCAGCAGACGGGGATCCTACGAGCAGTACTTC
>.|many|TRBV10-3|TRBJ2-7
CAISDRGPYEQYF
TGTGCCATCAGCGACCGGGGTCCCTACGAGCAGTACTTC
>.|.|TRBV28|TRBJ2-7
CASRSQAYEQYF
TGTGCCAGCAGGTCACAGGCCTACGAGCAGTACTTC
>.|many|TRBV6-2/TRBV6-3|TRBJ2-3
CASSYSWRSTDTQYF
TGTGCCAGCAGTTACTCGTGGAGGAGCACAGATACGCAGTATTTT
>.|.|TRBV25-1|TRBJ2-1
CASSELLASFRSYNEQFF
TGTGCCAGCAGTGAGCTCCTAGCGAGTTTTAGATCCTACAATGAGCAGTTCTTC
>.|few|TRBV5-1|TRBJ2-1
CASSLGESSYNEQFF
TGCGCCAGCAGCTTAGGGGAAAGCTCCTACAATGAGCAGTTCTTC
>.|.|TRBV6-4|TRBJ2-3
CASSDRDADTQYF
TGTGCCAGCAGTGACAGGGATGCAGATACGCAGTATTTT
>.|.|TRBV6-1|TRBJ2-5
CASSRRTLGDQETQYF
TGTGCCAGCAGCCGCCGAACCTTAGGAGACCAAGAGACCCAGTACTTC
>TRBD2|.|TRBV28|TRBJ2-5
CASSFSLAGDEETQYF
TGTGCCAGCAGTTTCTCTCTAGCGGGAGACGAAGAGACCCAGTACTTC
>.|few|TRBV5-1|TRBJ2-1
CASSRAPGKTYNEQFF
TGCGCCAGCAGCCGAGCGCCGGGGAAAACCTACAATGAGCAGTTCTTC
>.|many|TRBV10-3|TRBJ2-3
CAINSAATDTQYF
TGTGCCATCAATTCAGCGGCCACAGATACGCAGTATTTT
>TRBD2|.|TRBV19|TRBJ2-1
CASSIILAGGPGDEQFF
TGTGCCAGTAGTATCATCCTAGCGGGGGGGCCTGGGGATGAGCAGTTCTTC
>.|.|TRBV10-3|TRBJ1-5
CAISDQGLLQPQHF
TGTGCCATCAGTGACCAGGGCCTATTGCAGCCCCAGCATTTT
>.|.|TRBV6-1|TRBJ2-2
CASTDRTYTGELFF
TGTGCCAGCACCGACAGAACATACACCGGGGAGCTGTTTTTT
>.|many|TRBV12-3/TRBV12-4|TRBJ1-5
CASSLRQVGNQPQHF
TGTGCCAGCAGTTTAAGGCAGGTGGGGAATCAGCCCCAGCATTTT
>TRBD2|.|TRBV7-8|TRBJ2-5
CASSSTGLAPQETQYF
TGTGCCAGCAGCTCAACGGGACTAGCGCCGCAAGAGACCCAGTACTTC
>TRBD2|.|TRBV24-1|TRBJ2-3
CATSPEGASGTAWADTQYF
TGTGCCACCAGTCCCGAAGGGGCTAGCGGGACGGCTTGGGCAGATACGCAGTATTTT
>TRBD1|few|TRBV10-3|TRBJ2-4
CATTGDLAKNIQYF
TGTGCCACCACAGGGGACCTTGCCAAAAACATTCAGTACTTC
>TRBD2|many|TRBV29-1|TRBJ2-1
CSVAGLAGGPGSGNEQFF
TGCAGCGTGGCGGGACTAGCGGGAGGGCCCGGGTCGGGCAATGAGCAGTTCTTC
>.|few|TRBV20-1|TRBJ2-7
CSAVPRIYEQYF
TGCAGTGCTGTTCCCCGCATCTACGAGCAGTACTTC
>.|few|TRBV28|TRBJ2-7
CASSLYRGFSYEQYF
TGTGCCAGCAGTTTATATAGGGGATTCTCCTACGAGCAGTACTTC
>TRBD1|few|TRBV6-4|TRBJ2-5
CASSDHSGTGASCKETQYF
TGTGCCAGCAGTGACCATTCCGGGACAGGGGCCTCGTGTAAGGAGACCCAGTACTTC
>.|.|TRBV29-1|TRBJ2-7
CSVMTEHEQYF
TGCAGCGTTATGACAGAGCACGAGCAGTACTTC
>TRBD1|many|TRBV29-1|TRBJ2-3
CSVGDRGRRDTQYF
TGCAGCGTTGGGGACAGGGGGCGGAGAGATACGCAGTATTTT
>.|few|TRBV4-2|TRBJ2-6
CASSQRSQGSGANVLTF
TGTGCCAGCAGCCAGAGAAGTCAGGGTTCTGGGGCCAACGTCCTGACTTTC
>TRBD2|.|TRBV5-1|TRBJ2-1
CASSLISGGANEQFF
TGCGCCAGCAGCTTGATCTCCGGGGGGGCGAATGAGCAGTTCTTC
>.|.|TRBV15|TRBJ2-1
CATSRAGRGASEQFF
TGTGCCACCAGCAGAGCCGGCCGGGGGGCAAGTGAGCAGTTCTTC
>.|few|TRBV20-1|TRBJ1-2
CSAALITYYGYTF
TGCAGTGCCGCATTGATTACCTACTATGGCTACACCTTC
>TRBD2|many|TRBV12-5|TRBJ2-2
CASGLVPGLAGTGELFF
TGTGCTAGTGGTTTGGTCCCAGGACTAGCCGGAACCGGGGAGCTGTTTTTT
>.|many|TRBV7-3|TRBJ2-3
CASKTQGSDTQYF
TGTGCCAGCAAAACACAGGGATCAGATACGCAGTATTTT
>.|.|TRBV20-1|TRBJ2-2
CSARDLRNTGELFF
TGCAGTGCTAGAGATCTGCGTAACACCGGGGAGCTGTTTTTT
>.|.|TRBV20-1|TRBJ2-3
CSASRPGPLTDTQYF
TGCAGTGCTAGTAGACCGGGACCGCTAACAGATACGCAGTATTTT
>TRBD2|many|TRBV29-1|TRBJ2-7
CSVEGRAGDSYEQYF
TGCAGCGTTGAGGGGAGAGCGGGGGACTCCTACGAGCAGTACTTC
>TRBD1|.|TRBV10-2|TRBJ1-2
CASSGSGGGYGYTF
TGCGCCAGCAGCGGATCAGGGGGCGGCTATGGCTACACCTTC
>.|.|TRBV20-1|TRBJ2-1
CSAGDYHNEQFF
TGCAGTGCGGGTGACTACCACAATGAGCAGTTCTTC
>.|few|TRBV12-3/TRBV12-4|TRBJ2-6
CASIRGGAGANVLTF
TGTGCCAGCATCCGCGGAGGGGCTGGGGCCAACGTCCTGACTTTC
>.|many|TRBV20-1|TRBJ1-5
CSASQRQVAGNQPQHF
TGCAGTGCTAGCCAAAGACAGGTGGCCGGCAATCAGCCCCAGCATTTT
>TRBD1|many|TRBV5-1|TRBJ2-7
CASSSGQVKNSYEQYF
TGCGCCAGCAGCTCGGGACAGGTTAAAAACTCCTACGAGCAGTACTTC
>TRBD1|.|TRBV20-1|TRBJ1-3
CSASGQAGNTIYF
TGCAGTGCCTCGGGACAGGCTGGAAACACCATATATTTT
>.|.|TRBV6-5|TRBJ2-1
CASSYLYPTPGVGNEQFF
TGTGCCAGCAGTTACCTTTACCCCACTCCAGGGGTGGGTAATGAGCAGTTCTTC
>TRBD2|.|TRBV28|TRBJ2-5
CASSLSVAGEGTQYF
TGTGCCAGCAGTTTATCGGTAGCGGGAGAGGGGACCCAGTACTTC
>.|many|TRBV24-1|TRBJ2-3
CATSDLGTEVGDTQYF
TGTGCCACCAGTGATTTAGGGACGGAGGTCGGAGATACGCAGTATTTT
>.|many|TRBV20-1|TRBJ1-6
CSARAFGNSPLHF
TGCAGTGCTAGAGCGTTCGGTAATTCACCCCTCCACTTT
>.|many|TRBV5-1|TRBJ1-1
CASSLGGLNTEAFF
TGCGCCAGCAGCTTGGGGGGCCTTAACACTGAAGCTTTCTTT
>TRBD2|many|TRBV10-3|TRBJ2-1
CAIRTSADNEQFF
TGTGCCATCAGGACTAGCGCCGACAATGAGCAGTTCTTC
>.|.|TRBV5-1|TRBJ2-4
CASSEQQGVSKNIQYF
TGCGCCAGCAGCGAGCAACAGGGAGTGAGCAAAAACATTCAGTACTTC
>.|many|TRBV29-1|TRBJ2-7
CSALRSSYEQYF
TGCAGCGCCCTACGGAGCTCCTACGAGCAGTACTTC